The rows below give T cell receptor beta chains drawn from one sample of a study of chemoradiotherapy in HPV16-positive cancers. Assay used: immunoSEQ multiplex PCR; TCRdb lists only in-frame clones, some missing. The sample carries some 16,000 clones, around 80% recorded once. This material was acquired from a patient who underwent chemoradiotherapy. These receptors were collected from a human donor with HPV-associated anogenital cancer. The CDR3 runs from the conserved cysteine through the conserved F or W. The order of the fields is D gene, clone size, J gene, V gene, CDR3 DNA, CDR3 protein. A D gene is named only where the DNA matches it firmly. Rows give clone size only sometimes, using once, few, many, or a class for an expanded clone.

NA	NA	TRBJ2-3	TRBV5-4	TGTGCCAGCAGCCCAAAGGATGGCACAGATACGCAGTATTTT	CASSPKDGTDTQYF
NA	NA	TRBJ2-7	TRBV21-1	TGTGCCAGCAGTCCTCCTAGCGGGACAGGGAACACCTACGAGCAGTACTTC	CASSPPSGTGNTYEQYF
NA	few	TRBJ1-2	TRBV18	TGTGCCAGCTCACCAGGTGGGGATGGCTACACCTTC	CASSPGGDGYTF
NA	NA	TRBJ1-2	TRBV30	TGTGCCTGGAAAGCCAGGATTATCAACTATGGCTACACCTTC	CAWKARIINYGYTF
NA	NA	TRBJ1-2	TRBV6-4	TGTGCCAGCAGTCCGGGACGGAACTATGGCTACACCTTC	CASSPGRNYGYTF
NA	once	TRBJ2-1	TRBV5-1	TGCGCCAGCAGCTTGGGCGATTACAATGAGCAGTTCTTC	CASSLGDYNEQFF
NA	few	TRBJ1-3	TRBV19	TGTGCCACAAGAGTCAAGGGATCCTCTGGAAACACCATATATTTT	CATRVKGSSGNTIYF
NA	NA	TRBJ1-4	TRBV10-1	TGCGCCAGCCACCGACATAGGGGACATGAAAAACTGTTTTTT	CASHRHRGHEKLFF
NA	NA	TRBJ2-2	TRBV18	TGTGCCAGCTCACCTGCGAGGCGGCACGGGACCGGGGAGCTGTTTTTT	CASSPARRHGTGELFF
NA	NA	TRBJ1-2	TRBV29-1	TGCAGCGTTGCTCCCTCCAATACTAACTATGGCTACACCTTC	CSVAPSNTNYGYTF
NA	NA	TRBJ1-3	TRBV30	TGTGCCTGGAGTGGGGGACCTGGAAACACCATATATTTT	CAWSGGPGNTIYF
NA	NA	TRBJ1-1	TRBV14	TGTGCCAGCAGCCCGCCCGGTATGAACACTGAAGCTTTCTTT	CASSPPGMNTEAFF
TRBD1	NA	TRBJ2-7	TRBV18	TGTGCCAGCTCACGGGAGACAGGGGGCTTCTACGAGCAGTACTTC	CASSRETGGFYEQYF
NA	once	TRBJ1-4	TRBV30	TGTGCCTGGAGCCTACAGGGTGCAACTAATGAAAAACTGTTTTTT	CAWSLQGATNEKLFF
NA	NA	TRBJ1-6	TRBV25-1	TGTGCCAGCAGTGCCGAGCCACGACAGGCCCCCCGGTCACCCCTCCACTTT	CASSAEPRQAPRSPLHF
NA	NA	TRBJ2-3	TRBV18	TGTGCCAGCTCAGCAGGGGCCTCTTACACAGATACGCAGTATTTT	CASSAGASYTDTQYF
NA	NA	TRBJ2-7	TRBV6-5	TGTGCCAGCAGTTTGAACAGAAACTACGAGCAGTACTTC	CASSLNRNYEQYF
NA	NA	TRBJ1-1	TRBV28	TGTGCCAGCAGTTTTCCCTCGGTTGCAGCGGTTAACACTGAAGCTTTCTTT	CASSFPSVAAVNTEAFF
NA	NA	TRBJ1-6	TRBV28	TGTGCCAGCAGCCATGGGTACGGACAGCAGGCAGGGTCACCCCTCCACTTT	CASSHGYGQQAGSPLHF
TRBD1	NA	TRBJ2-7	TRBV4-2	TGTGCCAGCAGCCAAGTAGACAGGGGCTACGAGCAGTACTTC	CASSQVDRGYEQYF
NA	NA	TRBJ2-7	TRBV28	TGTGCCAGCAGTTTGACAAATCACTACGAGCAGTACTTC	CASSLTNHYEQYF
TRBD2	NA	TRBJ2-3	TRBV7-6	TGTGCCAGCAGCTTAGATGTTGGGGGGGGAATAAATACGCAGTATTTT	CASSLDVGGGINTQYF